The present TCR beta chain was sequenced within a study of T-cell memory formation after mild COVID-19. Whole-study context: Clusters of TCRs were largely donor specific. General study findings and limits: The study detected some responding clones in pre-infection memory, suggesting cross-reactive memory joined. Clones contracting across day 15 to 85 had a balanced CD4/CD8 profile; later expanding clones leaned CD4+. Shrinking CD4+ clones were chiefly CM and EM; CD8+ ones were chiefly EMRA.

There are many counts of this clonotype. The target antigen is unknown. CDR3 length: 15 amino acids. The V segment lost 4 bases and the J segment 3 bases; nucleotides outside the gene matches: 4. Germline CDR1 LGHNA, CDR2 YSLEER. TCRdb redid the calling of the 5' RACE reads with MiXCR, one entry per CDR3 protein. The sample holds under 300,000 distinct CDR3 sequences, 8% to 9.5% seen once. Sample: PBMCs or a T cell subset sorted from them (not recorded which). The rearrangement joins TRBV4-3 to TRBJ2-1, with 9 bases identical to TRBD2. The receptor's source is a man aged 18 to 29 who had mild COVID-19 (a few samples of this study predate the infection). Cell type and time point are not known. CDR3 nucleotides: TGCGCCAGCAGCCGCGAGCGGGGGGTCTACAATGAGCAGTTCTTC. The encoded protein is CASSRERGVYNEQFF.